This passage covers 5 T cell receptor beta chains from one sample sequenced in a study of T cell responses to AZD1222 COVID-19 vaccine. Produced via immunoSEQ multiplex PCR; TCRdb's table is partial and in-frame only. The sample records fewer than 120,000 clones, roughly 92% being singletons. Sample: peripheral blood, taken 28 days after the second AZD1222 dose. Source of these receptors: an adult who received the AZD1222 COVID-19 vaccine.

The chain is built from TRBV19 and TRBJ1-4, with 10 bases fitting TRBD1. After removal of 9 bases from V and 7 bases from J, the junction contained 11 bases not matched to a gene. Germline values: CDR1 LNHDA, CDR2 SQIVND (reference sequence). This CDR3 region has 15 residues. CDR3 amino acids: CASGISGTGVEKLFF. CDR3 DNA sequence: TGTGCCAGCGGAATATCCGGGACAGGGGTTGAAAAACTGTTTTTT.

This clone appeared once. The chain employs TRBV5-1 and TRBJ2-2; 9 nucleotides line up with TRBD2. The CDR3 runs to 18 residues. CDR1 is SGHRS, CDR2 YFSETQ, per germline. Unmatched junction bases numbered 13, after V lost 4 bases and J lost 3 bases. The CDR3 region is CASSPGGQRGAYTGELFF. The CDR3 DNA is TGCGCCAGCAGCCCTGGCGGTCAGCGGGGGGCATACACCGGGGAGCTGTTTTTT.

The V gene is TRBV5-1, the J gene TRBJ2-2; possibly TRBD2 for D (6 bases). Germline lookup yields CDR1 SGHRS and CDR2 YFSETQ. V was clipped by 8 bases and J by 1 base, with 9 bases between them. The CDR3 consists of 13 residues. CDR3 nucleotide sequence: TGCGCCAGTGCGCGGGGGAACACCGGGGAGCTGTTTTTT. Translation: CASARGNTGELFF.

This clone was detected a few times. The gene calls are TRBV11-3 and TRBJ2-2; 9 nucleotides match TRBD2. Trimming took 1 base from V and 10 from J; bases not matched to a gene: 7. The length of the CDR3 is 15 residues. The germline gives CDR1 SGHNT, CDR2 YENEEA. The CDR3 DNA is TGTGCCAGCAGCTTAGTTTTGGCTAGCGGGGTGGAGCTGTTTTTT. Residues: CASSLVLASGVELFF.

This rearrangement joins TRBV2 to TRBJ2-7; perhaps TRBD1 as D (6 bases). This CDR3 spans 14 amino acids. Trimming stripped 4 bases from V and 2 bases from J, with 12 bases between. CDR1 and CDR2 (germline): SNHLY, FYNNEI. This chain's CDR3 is CASSVLGQTYEQYF. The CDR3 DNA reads TGTGCCAGCAGTGTTCTAGGACAGACCTACGAGCAGTACTTC.